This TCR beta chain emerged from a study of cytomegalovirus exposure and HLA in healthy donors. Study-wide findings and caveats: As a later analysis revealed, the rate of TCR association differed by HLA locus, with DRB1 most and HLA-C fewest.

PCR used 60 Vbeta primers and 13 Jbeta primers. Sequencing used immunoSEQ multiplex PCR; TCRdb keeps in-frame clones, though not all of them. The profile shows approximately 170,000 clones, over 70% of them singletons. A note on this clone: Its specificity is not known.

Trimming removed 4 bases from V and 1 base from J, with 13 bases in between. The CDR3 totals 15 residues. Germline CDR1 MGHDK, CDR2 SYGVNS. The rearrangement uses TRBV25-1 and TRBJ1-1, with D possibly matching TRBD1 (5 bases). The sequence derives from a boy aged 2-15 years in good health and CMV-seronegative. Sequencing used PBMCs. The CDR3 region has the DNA TGTGCCAGCAGTGGGTGGGGACTCTCGAACACTGAAGCTTTCTTT. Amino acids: CASSGWGLSNTEAFF.